This T cell receptor (beta chain) derives from a study of identical twins. Notes on the study in general: Conclusions rested on cross-sectional statistics rather than following the same donors. Fewer insertions marked abundant cord blood beta clonotypes; young adult naive trended weakly, memory not at all.

Trimming stripped 3 bases from V and 0 bases from J, with 12 bases between. The CDR3 has 17 residues. In the case of this clonotype: Its antigen remains unknown.

The authors used template switching to add a universal primer site and gave cDNA unique molecular identifiers. TCRdb re-analysed the 5' RACE reads in MiXCR, keeping a single row per CDR3 protein. The table records about 530,000 distinct CDR3 sequences, roughly 15% of them present only once. This same sample was also part of a study on yellow fever vaccine responses in identical twins.

Source material: CD4+ T cells sorted from blood. The sequence derives from a woman between 18 and 29 years old in good health. The chain is built from TRBV12-3 or TRBV12-4 and TRBJ2-6, with unresolved D. The CDR3, as DNA: TGTGCCAGCAGTTTCCGTCCTCGAGACTCTGGGGCCAACGTCCTGACTTTC. Translated, it gives CASSFRPRDSGANVLTF.